Listed here are 18 T cell receptor beta chains from one sample, sequenced in a study of shared clonotypes between healthy human individuals. Naive CD8 cells were CD45RO-negative, positively selected for CCR7, excluding terminally differentiated effector memory CD45RA+ cells. Using immunoSEQ multiplex PCR, the repertoire was profiled, and TCRdb retains in-frame clones only, with some absent. Found here are approximately 2,000,000 clones, roughly 95% of them singletons; the top ten hold under 2%. Sequencing was done on a sample of naive CD8+ T cells from PBMCs. The receptors here all came from a man aged 18-30 years in good health. Some clones in this sample may be carry-over from other donors' samples.

The rearrangement links TRBV21-1 to TRBJ1-2; TRBD1 is the table's D call and was not checked against the DNA. TRBV21-1 constitutes a pseudogene. The CDR3 loop spans 17 amino acids. CDR3 loop: CASSNLGRDRGNYGYTF. The CDR3 bases are TGTGCCAGCAGCAACCTAGGGCGTGACAGGGGGAACTATGGCTACACCTTC.

This clone was detected once. V is TRBV6-5 and J is TRBJ2-3; D unclear. CDR3 size: 16 residues. CDR1 is MNHEY, CDR2 SVGAGI, per germline. With 1 base removed from V and 1 base from J, the gap between germline ends came to 12 bases. The CDR3 DNA is TGTGCCAGCAGTTACTGGGGATATCGGGGCACAGATACGCAGTATTTT. Its translation is CASSYWGYRGTDTQYF.

J is TRBJ2-7 and V is TRBV7-9; possible D gene TRBD2, 5 bases. This CDR3 has 16 amino acids. V dropped 4 bases and J dropped 2 bases, with 18 bases sitting between them. CDR1 SEHNR and CDR2 FQNEAQ come from the germline V gene (reference sequence). The CDR3 bases are TGTGCCAGCAGCTCCGCTTCGGGAAAGCGCCCCTACGAGCAGTACTTC. Translating it yields CASSSASGKRPYEQYF.

Notes on this clone: Other DNA sequences in the sample encode the same CDR3. The V and J genes are TRBV9 and TRBJ1-3; the D gene is possibly TRBD1 (6 bases). Between the trimmed V and J ends, which lost 2 bases and 2 bases, there was a span of 8 bases. Germline values: CDR1 SGDLS, CDR2 YYNGEE. The length of the CDR3 is 14 residues. CDR3 region: CASSVGGPGNTIYF. The CDR3 DNA sequence: TGTGCCAGCAGCGTCGGGGGGCCTGGAAACACCATATATTTT.

V gene TRBV27 combines with J gene TRBJ2-7, with TRBD2 identical over 11 bases. Germline CDR1 and CDR2: MNHEY and SMNVEV (reference sequence). The CDR3 has 15 amino acids. The trim removed 7 bases at V and 7 bases at J, leaving 12 bases unmatched. The CDR3 spells CASTGTSGHIDEQYF. CDR3 bases: TGTGCCAGCACCGGGACTAGCGGTCACATTGATGAGCAGTACTTC.

CDR3 amino acids: CASALGDSNQPQHF. CDR3 sequence (DNA): TGTGCCAGCGCCTTAGGGGATAGCAATCAGCCCCAGCATTTT. J is TRBJ1-5 and V is TRBV9, with D possibly matching TRBD1 (5 bases). This CDR3 region has 14 residues. Germline assignment: CDR1 SGDLS and CDR2 YYNGEE. Trimming left V 7 bases short and J 0 bases short, with 11 bases between.

The chain has TRBV5-1 and TRBJ2-3, with 8 bases identical to TRBD2. The CDR3 has 17 amino acids. The V gene end was trimmed by 4 bases and the J gene end by 2 bases; junction bases not matched to a gene: 12. Germline values: CDR1 SGHRS, CDR2 YFSETQ. CDR3 nucleotides: TGCGCCAGCAGCCGGAACGGACGGGAGGGCCTCACAGATACGCAGTATTTT. Its translation is CASSRNGREGLTDTQYF.

This rearrangement joins TRBV12-5 to TRBJ2-7; TRBD2 agrees at 8 bases. The germline V gene encodes CDR1 LGHNT and CDR2 FRNRAP. Losses at the gene ends were 1 base for V and 7 bases for J; bases not matched to a gene: 3. The CDR3 runs 13 residues. CDR3 DNA sequence: TGTGCTAGTGGTTTGGCACCGGGAGGGGAGCAGTACTTC. Translating gives CASGLAPGGEQYF. The variable domain in full, completed from reference TRBV12-5 and TRBJ2-7, reads DARVTQTPRHKVTEMGQEVTMRCQPILGHNTVFWYRQTMMQGLELLAYFRNRAPLDDSGMPKDRFSAEMPDATLATLKIQPSEPRDSAVYFCASGLAPGGEQYFGPGTRLTVT.

As for this clone: Distinct nucleotide sequences in the sample also encode this CDR3. This chain links TRBV28 with TRBJ1-1; 8 nucleotides match TRBD1. This CDR3 has 13 amino acids. V was clipped by 6 bases and J by 2 bases; unmatched bases: 2. The V gene's germline CDR1 is MDHEN and CDR2 SYDVKM. For the CDR3, the DNA is TGTGCCAGCAGAGACAGGGGTAACACTGAAGCTTTCTTT. Protein sequence: CASRDRGNTEAFF.

The chain joins TRBV14 to TRBJ2-3; the D gene is possibly TRBD2 (5 bases). Germline-derived CDR1 and CDR2 are SGHDN and FVKESK. There are 15 residues in the CDR3. Trimming removed 4 bases at V and 2 bases at J, with 13 bases between. The CDR3 nucleotides are TGTGCCAGCAGCCTGGACTTAATGTACACAGATACGCAGTATTTT. Translating it yields CASSLDLMYTDTQYF.

The chain links TRBV6-1 to TRBJ1-2, with 11 nucleotides matching TRBD1. J lost 5 bases, V lost 6 bases, and 5 bases had no gene match. The CDR3 length is 14 residues. Germline CDR1 is MNHNS and CDR2 is SASEGT. The CDR3 nucleotides read TGTGCCAGCAGCGGACAGGGGGCGGTTTATGGCTACACCTTC. Translating gives CASSGQGAVYGYTF.

The chain joins TRBV5-6 to TRBJ2-2; D not resolved. Trimming left V 4 bases short and J 6 bases short, with 10 bases between. CDR1 is SGHDT and CDR2 is YYEEEE in the germline V gene. The CDR3 runs 13 residues. CDR3 residues: CASSSSRSGELFF. The CDR3, as DNA: TGTGCCAGCAGCAGCTCAAGGTCCGGGGAGCTGTTTTTT.

V and J are TRBV19 and TRBJ1-1; D gene ambiguous. Trimming stripped 6 bases from V and 7 bases from J, with 9 bases between. This CDR3 comprises 11 residues. Germline V gives CDR1 LNHDA, CDR2 SQIVND (reference sequence). Here the CDR3 DNA reads TGTGCCAGTAGCTCCGAGGTTGAAGCTTTCTTT. It is translated as CASSSEVEAFF. The full variable domain, with the rest looked up from reference TRBV19 and TRBJ1-1, is DGGITQSPKYLFRKEGQNVTLSCEQNLNHDAMYWYRQDPGQGLRLIYYSQIVNDFQKGDIAEGYSVSREKKESFPLTVTSAQKNPTAFYLCASSSEVEAFFGQGTRLTVV.

V is TRBV27 and J is TRBJ2-1; weak D call: TRBD2 (6 bases). The CDR3 runs to 16 residues. Trimming pared 5 bases from V and 5 bases from J, leaving 19 bases between. In germline, CDR1 is MNHEY, CDR2 SMNVEV (reference sequence). The CDR3 region is CASSPRLEKRDNEQFF. In DNA form, the CDR3 reads TGTGCCAGCAGTCCGCGACTAGAAAAACGAGACAATGAGCAGTTCTTC.

The CDR3 spells CAITNSGTEQYF. As DNA, the CDR3 is TGTGCCATCACTAACTCGGGGACGGAGCAGTACTTC. This chain uses TRBV10-3 with TRBJ2-7; D tentatively reads TRBD1 or TRBD2 (5 bases each). CDR3 size: 12 residues. Trimming pared 7 bases from V and 7 bases from J, leaving 14 bases between. The germline V gene has CDR1 ENHRY and CDR2 SYGVKD.

This rearrangement joins TRBV7-8 to TRBJ2-7; no clear D gene. Germline V lookup: CDR1 SGHVS, CDR2 FQNEAQ. The CDR3 extends over 15 amino acids. Trimming shortened V by 2 bases and J by 1 base, and 12 bases separated the two germline ends. The CDR3 DNA is TGTGCCAGCAGCTTAAAGTCCGGATCATCCTACGAGCAGTACTTC. Translating gives CASSLKSGSSYEQYF.

The V call is TRBV28, the J call TRBJ2-1; no clear D. Trimming removed 3 bases at V and 7 bases at J, with 13 bases between. This CDR3 is 14 amino acids long. Germline CDR1 and CDR2: MDHEN and SYDVKM. CDR3 DNA sequence: TGTGCCAGCAGTTTTCCCCCTCGGACGAATGAGCAGTTCTTC. Its protein is CASSFPPRTNEQFF. Full variable domain (missing parts from reference TRBV28 and TRBJ2-1): DVKVTQSSRYLVKRTGEKVFLECVQDMDHENMFWYRQDPGLGLRLIYFSYDVKMKEKGDIPEGYSVSREKKERFSLILESASTNQTSMYLCASSFPPRTNEQFFGPGTRLTVL.

The J gene is TRBJ2-3, the V gene TRBV5-1; 7 nucleotides line up with TRBD1. Germline V gene sequence: CDR1 SGHRS, CDR2 YFSETQ. With V trimmed by 2 bases and J by 0 bases, 12 bases remained unmatched. This CDR3 comprises 18 residues. The CDR3 DNA is TGCGCCAGCAGCTTAGCTATCCTGACAGGGTTTAGCACAGATACGCAGTATTTT. Translated, it gives CASSLAILTGFSTDTQYF.